This T cell receptor (beta chain) appears in the sequencing data of a study of shared clonotypes between healthy human individuals. General study results and limits: Naive subsets, compared against memory subsets, generally had larger estimated richness values. Clonotypes shared by all four donors outscored non-shared clonotypes in generation probability. Approximately 5.3% was the fraction of naive CD4 clonotypes found shared across a few donors. Only blood underwent sampling, and tissue repertoires likely differ.

From germline, CDR1 is MDHEN and CDR2 SYDVKM. This CDR3 has 13 amino acids. V lost 11 bases to trimming and J lost 4 bases, with 15 bases between them. The assay was immunoSEQ multiplex PCR, and TCRdb's table has in-frame clones only and misses some. The sample records around 1,900,000 clones, 80% to 95% being singletons. Terminally differentiated effector memory CD45RA+ cells were excluded from the naive CD8 cells, which were CD45RO-negative and positively selected for CCR7. On this clone itself: Its antigen is undetermined.

The V and J genes are TRBV28 and TRBJ2-1, with no clear D. Sequencing was done on a sample of naive CD8+ T cells from PBMCs. This sequence was found in a man aged 18 to 30 in good health. Some clones in this sample may be carry-over from other donors' samples. DNA for the CDR3: TGTGCCGGAGCCCGGACCAGATACAATGAGCAGTTCTTC. Protein product: CAGARTRYNEQFF.